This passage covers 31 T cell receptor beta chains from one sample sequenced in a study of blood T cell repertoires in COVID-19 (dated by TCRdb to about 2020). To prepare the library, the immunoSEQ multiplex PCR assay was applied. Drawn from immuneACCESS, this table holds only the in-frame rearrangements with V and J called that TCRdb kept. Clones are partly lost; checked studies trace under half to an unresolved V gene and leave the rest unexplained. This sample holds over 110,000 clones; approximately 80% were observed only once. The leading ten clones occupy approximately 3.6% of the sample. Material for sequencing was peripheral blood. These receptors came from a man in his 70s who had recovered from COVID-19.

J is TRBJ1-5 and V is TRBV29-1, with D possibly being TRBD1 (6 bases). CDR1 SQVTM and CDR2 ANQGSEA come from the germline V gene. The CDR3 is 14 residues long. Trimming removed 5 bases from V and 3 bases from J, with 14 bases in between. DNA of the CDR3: TGCAGCGTTTCGCACAAGGGGGACAATCAGCCCCAGCATTTT. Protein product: CSVSHKGDNQPQHF.

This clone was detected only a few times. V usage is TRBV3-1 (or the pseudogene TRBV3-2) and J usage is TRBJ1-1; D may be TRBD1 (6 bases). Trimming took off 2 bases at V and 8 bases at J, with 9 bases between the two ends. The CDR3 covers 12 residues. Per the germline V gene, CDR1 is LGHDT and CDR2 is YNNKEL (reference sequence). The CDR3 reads CASSQLDREAFF. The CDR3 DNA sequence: TGTGCCAGCAGCCAACTGGACAGAGAAGCTTTCTTT.

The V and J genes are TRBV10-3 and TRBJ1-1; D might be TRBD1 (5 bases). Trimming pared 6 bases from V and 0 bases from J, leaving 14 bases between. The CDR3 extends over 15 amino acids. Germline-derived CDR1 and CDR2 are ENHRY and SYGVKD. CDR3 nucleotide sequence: TGTGCCATCAGCAACGCGACAGCCATGAACACTGAAGCTTTCTTT. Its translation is CAISNATAMNTEAFF.

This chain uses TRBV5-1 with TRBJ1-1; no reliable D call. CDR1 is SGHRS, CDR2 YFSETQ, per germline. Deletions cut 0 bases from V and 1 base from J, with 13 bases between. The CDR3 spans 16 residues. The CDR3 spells CASSLEARGANTEAFF. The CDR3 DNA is TGCGCCAGCAGCTTGGAGGCACGCGGTGCGAACACTGAAGCTTTCTTT. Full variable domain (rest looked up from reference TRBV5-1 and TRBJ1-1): KAGVTQTPRYLIKTRGQQVTLSCSPISGHRSVSWYQQTPGQGLQFLFEYFSETQRNKGNFPGRFSGRQFSNSRSEMNVSTLELGDSALYLCASSLEARGANTEAFFGQGTRLTVV.

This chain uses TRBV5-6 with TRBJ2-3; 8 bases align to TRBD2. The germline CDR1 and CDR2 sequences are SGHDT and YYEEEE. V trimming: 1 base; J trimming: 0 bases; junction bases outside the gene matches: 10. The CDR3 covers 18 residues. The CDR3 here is CASSLRSGGYPSTDTQYF. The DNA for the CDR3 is TGTGCCAGCAGCTTGAGGTCGGGAGGGTACCCTAGCACAGATACGCAGTATTTT.

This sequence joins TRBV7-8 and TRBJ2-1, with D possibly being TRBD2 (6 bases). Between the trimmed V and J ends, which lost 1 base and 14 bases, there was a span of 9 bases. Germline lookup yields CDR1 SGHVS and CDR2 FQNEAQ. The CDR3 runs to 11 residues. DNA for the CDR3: TGTGCCAGCAGCTTAGGCCTAGCGAAGTTCTTC. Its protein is CASSLGLAKFF.

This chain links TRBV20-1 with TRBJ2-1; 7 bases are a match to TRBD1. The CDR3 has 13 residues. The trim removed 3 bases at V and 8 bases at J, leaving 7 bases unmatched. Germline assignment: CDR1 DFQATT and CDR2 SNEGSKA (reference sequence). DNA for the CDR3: TGCAGTGCTAGTAAGGGGACAGAAGATGAGCAGTTCTTC. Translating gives CSASKGTEDEQFF.

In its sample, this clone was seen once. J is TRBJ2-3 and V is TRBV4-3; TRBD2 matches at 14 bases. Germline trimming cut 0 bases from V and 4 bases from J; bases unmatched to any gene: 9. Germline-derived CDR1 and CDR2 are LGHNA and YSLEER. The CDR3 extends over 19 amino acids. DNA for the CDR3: TGCGCCAGCAGCCAAGAATTGCCGGGACTAGCGGGAGTAGCAGATACGCAGTATTTT. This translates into CASSQELPGLAGVADTQYF.

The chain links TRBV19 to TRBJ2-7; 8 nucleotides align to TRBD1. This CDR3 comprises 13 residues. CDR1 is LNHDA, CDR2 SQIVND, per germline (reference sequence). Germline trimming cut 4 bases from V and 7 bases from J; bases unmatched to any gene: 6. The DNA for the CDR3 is TGTGCCAGTAGTACCCGGACAGGGAGTGAGCAGTACTTC. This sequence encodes CASSTRTGSEQYF.

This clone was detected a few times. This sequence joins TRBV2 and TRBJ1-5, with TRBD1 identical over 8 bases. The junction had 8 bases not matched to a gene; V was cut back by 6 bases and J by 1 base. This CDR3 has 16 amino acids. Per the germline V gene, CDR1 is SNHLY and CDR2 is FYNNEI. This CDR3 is CASSDPRTGSNQPQHF. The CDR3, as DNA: TGTGCCAGCAGCGATCCTCGGACAGGGAGCAATCAGCCCCAGCATTTT.

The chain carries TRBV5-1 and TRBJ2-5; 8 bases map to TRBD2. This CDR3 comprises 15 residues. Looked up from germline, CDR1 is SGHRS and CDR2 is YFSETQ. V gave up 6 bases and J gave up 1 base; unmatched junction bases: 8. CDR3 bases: TGCGCCAGCACAAGGGACCTAGCGGGCCAAGAGACCCAGTACTTC. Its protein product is CASTRDLAGQETQYF. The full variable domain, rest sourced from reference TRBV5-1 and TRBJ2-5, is KAGVTQTPRYLIKTRGQQVTLSCSPISGHRSVSWYQQTPGQGLQFLFEYFSETQRNKGNFPGRFSGRQFSNSRSEMNVSTLELGDSALYLCASTRDLAGQETQYFGPGTRLLVL.

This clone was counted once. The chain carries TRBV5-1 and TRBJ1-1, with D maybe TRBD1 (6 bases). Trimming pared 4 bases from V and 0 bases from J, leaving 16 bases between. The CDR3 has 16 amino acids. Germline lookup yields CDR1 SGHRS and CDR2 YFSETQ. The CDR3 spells CASSIFTGNMNTEAFF. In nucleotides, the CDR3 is TGCGCCAGCAGCATCTTCACAGGGAACATGAACACTGAAGCTTTCTTT. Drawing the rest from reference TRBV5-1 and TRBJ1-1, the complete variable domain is KAGVTQTPRYLIKTRGQQVTLSCSPISGHRSVSWYQQTPGQGLQFLFEYFSETQRNKGNFPGRFSGRQFSNSRSEMNVSTLELGDSALYLCASSIFTGNMNTEAFFGQGTRLTVV.

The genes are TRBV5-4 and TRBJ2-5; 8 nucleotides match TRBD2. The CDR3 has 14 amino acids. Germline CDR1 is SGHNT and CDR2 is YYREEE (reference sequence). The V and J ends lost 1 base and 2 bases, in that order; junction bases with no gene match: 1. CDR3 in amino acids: CASSLTSGQETQYF. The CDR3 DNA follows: TGTGCCAGCAGCTTGACTAGCGGACAAGAGACCCAGTACTTC.

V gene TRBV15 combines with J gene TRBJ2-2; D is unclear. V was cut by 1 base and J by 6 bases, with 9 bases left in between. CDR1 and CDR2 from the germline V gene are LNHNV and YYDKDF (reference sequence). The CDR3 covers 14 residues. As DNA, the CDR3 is TGTGCCACCAGCAGAGTCACCGGAGCCGGGGAGCTGTTTTTT. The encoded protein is CATSRVTGAGELFF.

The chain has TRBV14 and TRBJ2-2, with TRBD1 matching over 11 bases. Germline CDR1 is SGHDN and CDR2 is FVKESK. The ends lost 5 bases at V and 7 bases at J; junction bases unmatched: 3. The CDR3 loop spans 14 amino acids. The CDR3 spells CASSWTGGGGELFF. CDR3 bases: TGTGCCAGCAGCTGGACAGGGGGCGGCGGGGAGCTGTTTTTT.

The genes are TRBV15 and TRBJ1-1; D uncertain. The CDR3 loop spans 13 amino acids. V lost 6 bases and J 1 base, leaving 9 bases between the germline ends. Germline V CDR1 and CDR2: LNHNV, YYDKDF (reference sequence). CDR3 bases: TGTGCCACCAGTTCGGGGAGGAACACTGAAGCTTTCTTT. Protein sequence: CATSSGRNTEAFF.

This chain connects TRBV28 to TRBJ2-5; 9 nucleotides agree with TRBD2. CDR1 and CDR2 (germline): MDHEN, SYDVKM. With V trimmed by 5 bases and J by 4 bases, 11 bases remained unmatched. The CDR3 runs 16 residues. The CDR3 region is CASSQLLAGVGETQYF. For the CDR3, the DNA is TGTGCCAGCAGTCAACTTTTAGCGGGAGTGGGAGAGACCCAGTACTTC.

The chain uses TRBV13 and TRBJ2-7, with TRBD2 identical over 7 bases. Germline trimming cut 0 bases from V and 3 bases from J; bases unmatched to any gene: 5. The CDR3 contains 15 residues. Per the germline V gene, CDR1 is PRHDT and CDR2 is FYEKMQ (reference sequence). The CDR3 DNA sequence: TGTGCCAGCAGCTTAGGATCGCGGGAGTACTACGAGCAGTACTTC. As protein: CASSLGSREYYEQYF.

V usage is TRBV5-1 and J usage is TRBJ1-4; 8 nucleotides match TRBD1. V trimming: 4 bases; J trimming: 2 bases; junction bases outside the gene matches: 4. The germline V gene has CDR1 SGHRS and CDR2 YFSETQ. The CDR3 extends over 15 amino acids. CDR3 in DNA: TGCGCCAGCAGCCCTGACAGGGGTACTAATGAAAAACTGTTTTTT. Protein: CASSPDRGTNEKLFF. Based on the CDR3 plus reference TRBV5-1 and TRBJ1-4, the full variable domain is KAGVTQTPRYLIKTRGQQVTLSCSPISGHRSVSWYQQTPGQGLQFLFEYFSETQRNKGNFPGRFSGRQFSNSRSEMNVSTLELGDSALYLCASSPDRGTNEKLFFGSGTQLSVL.

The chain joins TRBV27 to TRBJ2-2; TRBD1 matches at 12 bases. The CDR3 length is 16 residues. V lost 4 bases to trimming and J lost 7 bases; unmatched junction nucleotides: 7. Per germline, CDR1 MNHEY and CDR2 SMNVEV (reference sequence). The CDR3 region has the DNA TGTGCCAGCAGTTCCGGGACAGGGGGCGCGGGCGGGGAGCTGTTTTTT. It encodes CASSSGTGGAGGELFF.

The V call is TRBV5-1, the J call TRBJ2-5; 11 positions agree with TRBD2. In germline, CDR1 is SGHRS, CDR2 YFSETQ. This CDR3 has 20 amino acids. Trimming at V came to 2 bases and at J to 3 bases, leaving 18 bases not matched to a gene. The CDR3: CASSFPGTSGGGTWKETQYF. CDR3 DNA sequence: TGCGCCAGCAGCTTCCCCGGGACTAGCGGTGGCGGGACTTGGAAAGAGACCCAGTACTTC. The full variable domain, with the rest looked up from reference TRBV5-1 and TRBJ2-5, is KAGVTQTPRYLIKTRGQQVTLSCSPISGHRSVSWYQQTPGQGLQFLFEYFSETQRNKGNFPGRFSGRQFSNSRSEMNVSTLELGDSALYLCASSFPGTSGGGTWKETQYFGPGTRLLVL.

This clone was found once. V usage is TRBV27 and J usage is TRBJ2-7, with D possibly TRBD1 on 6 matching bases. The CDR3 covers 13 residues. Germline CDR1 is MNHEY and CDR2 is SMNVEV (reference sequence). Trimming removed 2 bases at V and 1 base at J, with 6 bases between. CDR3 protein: CASSLRGSYEQYF. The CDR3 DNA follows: TGTGCCAGCAGTTTAAGGGGGTCCTACGAGCAGTACTTC.

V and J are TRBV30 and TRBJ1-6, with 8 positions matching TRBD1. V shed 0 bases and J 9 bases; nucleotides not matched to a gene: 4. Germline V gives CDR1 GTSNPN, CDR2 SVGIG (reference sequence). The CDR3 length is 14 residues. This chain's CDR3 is CAWSVGRGLSPLHF. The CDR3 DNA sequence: TGTGCCTGGAGTGTAGGCAGGGGGCTTTCACCCCTCCACTTT.

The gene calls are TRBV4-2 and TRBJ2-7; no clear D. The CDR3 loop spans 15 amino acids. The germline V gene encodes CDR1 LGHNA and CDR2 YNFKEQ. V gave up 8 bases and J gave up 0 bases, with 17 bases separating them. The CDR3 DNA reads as TGTGCCAGCCGAGCCAGCGAATCGAGCTCCTACGAGCAGTACTTC. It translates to CASRASESSSYEQYF.

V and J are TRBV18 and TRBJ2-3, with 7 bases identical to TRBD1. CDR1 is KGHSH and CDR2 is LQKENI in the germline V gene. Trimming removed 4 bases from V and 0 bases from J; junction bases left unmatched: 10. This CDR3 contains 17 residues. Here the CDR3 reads CASSQTPGQPSTDTQYF. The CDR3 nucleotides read TGTGCCAGCTCACAGACACCGGGACAGCCTAGCACAGATACGCAGTATTTT.

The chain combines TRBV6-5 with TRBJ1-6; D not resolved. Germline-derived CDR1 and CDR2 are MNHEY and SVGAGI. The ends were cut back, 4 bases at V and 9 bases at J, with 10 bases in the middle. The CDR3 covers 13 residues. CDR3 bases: TGTGCCAGCAGTTCGAGGGAGAGTTCACCCCTCCACTTT. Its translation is CASSSRESSPLHF.

CDR3 DNA sequence: TGCGCCAGCAGCCAAGATCGGACAGGTCGCTACAATGAGCAGTTCTTC. Its translation is CASSQDRTGRYNEQFF. The chain recombines TRBV4-1 with TRBJ2-1, with 7 bases fitting TRBD1. The CDR3 loop spans 16 amino acids. Germline V CDR1 and CDR2: MGHRA, YSYEKL. The V and J ends lost 0 bases and 3 bases, in that order; junction bases with no gene match: 5.

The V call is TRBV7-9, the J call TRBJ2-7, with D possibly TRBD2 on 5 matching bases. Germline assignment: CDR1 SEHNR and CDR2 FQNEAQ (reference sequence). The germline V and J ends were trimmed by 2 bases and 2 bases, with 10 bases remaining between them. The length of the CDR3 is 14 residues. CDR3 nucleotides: TGTGCCAGCAGCTTAAGTCTGGAGGCCTACGAGCAGTACTTC. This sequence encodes CASSLSLEAYEQYF.

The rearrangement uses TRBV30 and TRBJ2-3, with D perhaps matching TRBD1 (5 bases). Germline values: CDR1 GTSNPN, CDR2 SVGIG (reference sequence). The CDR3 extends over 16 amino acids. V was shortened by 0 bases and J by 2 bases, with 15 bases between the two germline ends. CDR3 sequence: CAWSVGVQLNTDTQYF. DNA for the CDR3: TGTGCCTGGAGTGTAGGGGTCCAACTGAACACAGATACGCAGTATTTT.

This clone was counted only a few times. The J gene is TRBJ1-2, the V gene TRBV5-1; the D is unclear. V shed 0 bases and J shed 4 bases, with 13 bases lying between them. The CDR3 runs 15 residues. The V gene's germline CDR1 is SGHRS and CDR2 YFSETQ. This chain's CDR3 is CASSLESGVFYGYTF. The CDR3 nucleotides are TGCGCCAGCAGCTTGGAGTCAGGCGTCTTCTATGGCTACACCTTC.

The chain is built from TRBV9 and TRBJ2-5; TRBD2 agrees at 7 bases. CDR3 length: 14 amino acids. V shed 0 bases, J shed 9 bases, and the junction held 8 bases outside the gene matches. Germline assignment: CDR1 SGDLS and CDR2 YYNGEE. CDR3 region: CASSVGWAGEAQYF. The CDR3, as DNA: TGTGCCAGCAGCGTAGGTTGGGCGGGGGAGGCCCAGTACTTC.